Listed here is a single T cell receptor (beta chain). Its antigen is not known. This specimen belongs to a study of graft-versus-host responses after intestinal transplantation. There are 14 residues in the CDR3. V was pared by 3 bases and J by 0 bases, with 7 bases between. The germline V gene encodes CDR1 SGHRS and CDR2 YFSETQ. Sequenced by immunoSEQ multiplex PCR; TCRdb stores in-frame clones only, minus some. This sample yields approximately 90,000 clones, of which 88% are seen a single time; about 0.27% belongs to the top ten. Overall study findings and caveats: There were GvH clones found in recipient marrow, and some of them appeared first in ileum or blood. When patients had graft-donor T cell macrochimerism, their allografts held high graft-versus-host to host-versus-graft clonal ratios.

The sequence was collected from a human donor who was the organ donor for an intestinal transplant. The V and J genes are TRBV5-1 and TRBJ1-3; D unclear. The sequencing used unstimulated CD4+ T cells sorted from spleen or lymph node cells, collected before transplant. CDR3 residues: CASSSDTSGNTIYF. The CDR3 DNA sequence: TGCGCCAGCAGCTCCGACACCTCTGGAAACACCATATATTTT. The whole variable domain, filled in from reference TRBV5-1 and TRBJ1-3, reads KAGVTQTPRYLIKTRGQQVTLSCSPISGHRSVSWYQQTPGQGLQFLFEYFSETQRNKGNFPGRFSGRQFSNSRSEMNVSTLELGDSALYLCASSSDTSGNTIYFGEGSWLTVV.